One and the same sample provided the 16 T cell receptor beta chains below, sequenced in a study of blood T cells in healthy people across ages. Through a sample-barcoded 5' primer and a J-beta primer mix, a second PCR was run for roughly 6 to 12 cycles. TCRdb reprocessed the 5' RACE reads with MiXCR, giving one entry per CDR3 protein. The sample includes about 680,000 distinct CDR3 sequences, around 45% seen only once; the top ten take about a third. Sequenced: blood. These TCRs come from a woman aged 55-69 years in good health.

This clonotype was counted many times. The chain is built from TRBV7-2 and TRBJ2-1; no clear D gene. Germline lookup yields CDR1 SGHTA and CDR2 FQGNSA. V was clipped by 1 base and J by 5 bases, with 12 bases between them. CDR3 length: 15 residues. Here the CDR3 reads CASSLDSRYDNEQFF. The CDR3, as DNA: TGTGCCAGCAGCTTAGATTCGAGGTACGACAATGAGCAGTTCTTC.

The J gene is TRBJ1-1, the V gene TRBV6-5; D remains ambiguous. The CDR3 loop spans 15 amino acids. Between the trimmed V and J ends, which lost 2 bases and 5 bases, there was a span of 15 bases. In germline, CDR1 is MNHEY, CDR2 SVGAGI. CDR3 in DNA: TGTGCCAGCAGTTACACGGCCTTAAGTCGGACTGAAGCTTTCTTT. Translating it yields CASSYTALSRTEAFF.

The CDR3 loop reads CASSLARGGTYEQYF. CDR3 coding DNA: TGTGCCAGCAGCTTAGCGCGCGGGGGCACCTACGAGCAGTACTTC. This sequence joins TRBV7-9 and TRBJ2-7, with D perhaps matching TRBD2 (7 bases). The germline V gene has CDR1 SEHNR and CDR2 FQNEAQ (reference sequence). The CDR3 spans 15 residues. Trimming took off 0 bases at V and 2 bases at J, with 11 bases between the two ends.

The chain joins TRBV9 to TRBJ2-5; D may be TRBD1 (6 bases). With 2 bases removed from V and 2 bases from J, the gap between germline ends came to 10 bases. Germline CDR1 reads SGDLS; CDR2 reads YYNGEE. The CDR3 contains 14 residues. The CDR3 loop reads CASSVGQTQETQYF. In DNA, the CDR3 is TGTGCCAGCAGCGTTGGACAGACACAAGAGACCCAGTACTTC. Supplemented by reference TRBV9 and TRBJ2-5, the full variable domain reads DSGVTQTPKHLITATGQRVTLRCSPRSGDLSVYWYQQSLDQGLQFLIQYYNGEERAKGNILERFSAQQFPDLHSELNLSSLELGDSALYFCASSVGQTQETQYFGPGTRLLVL.

J is TRBJ2-1 and V is TRBV18; 7 bases fit TRBD1. CDR1 and CDR2 from the germline V gene are KGHSH and LQKENI. The CDR3 loop spans 13 amino acids. The V segment lost 2 bases and the J segment 9 bases; nucleotides outside the gene matches: 4. The chain's CDR3 is CASSPTGDSEQFF. DNA of the CDR3: TGTGCCAGCTCACCAACAGGGGACAGTGAGCAGTTCTTC.

This clonotype was observed many times. This chain uses TRBV7-2 with TRBJ2-5; D is ambiguous. Germline loops: CDR1 SGHTA, CDR2 FQGNSA. CDR3 length: 12 amino acids. V lost 4 bases and J lost 2, with 5 bases in between. CDR3 in amino acids: CASSSRQETQYF. The DNA for the CDR3 is TGTGCCAGCAGCTCCCGGCAAGAGACCCAGTACTTC.

This clonotype turned up a few times. The chain joins TRBV3-1 to TRBJ2-5; 7 bases align to TRBD2. Matching the DNA end better, TRBJ2-7 makes the J call doubtful. Germline CDR1 and CDR2: LGHDT and YNNKEL (reference sequence). This CDR3 spans 16 amino acids. CDR3 in DNA: TGTGCCAGCAGCCAAAATCTAGGGACTATGAGTGACGAGCAGTACTTC. Protein: CASSQNLGTMSDEQYF.

J is TRBJ2-7 and V is TRBV28; the D gene is possibly TRBD2 (5 bases). V was trimmed by 5 bases and J by 3 bases, leaving 20 bases between them. Germline V CDR1 and CDR2: MDHEN, SYDVKM. The CDR3 sequence is 16 residues long. CDR3 in amino acids: CASSNPRAGENYEQYF. The CDR3 DNA reads TGTGCCAGCAGTAACCCAAGGGCCGGGGAAAACTACGAGCAGTACTTC.

V gene TRBV9 combines with J gene TRBJ2-3, with D hard to call. Trimming left V 4 bases short and J 4 bases short, with 16 bases between. This CDR3 comprises 15 residues. Germline loops: CDR1 SGDLS, CDR2 YYNGEE. CDR3: CASSPASRVPDTQYF. CDR3 in DNA: TGTGCCAGCAGCCCAGCGTCTAGGGTTCCAGATACGCAGTATTTT.

The chain recombines TRBV5-1 with TRBJ1-4; 7 positions match TRBD1. The J segment lost 3 bases and the V segment lost 4 bases, leaving 3 bases of the junction unmatched. The CDR3 sequence is 14 residues long. Germline CDR1 reads SGHRS; CDR2 reads YFSETQ. CDR3 coding DNA: TGCGCCAGCAGCGGCGGGACAGCTAATGAAAAACTGTTTTTT. Protein product: CASSGGTANEKLFF.

The CDR3 region has the DNA TGTGCCAGCAGCGGGGAAAGTCTTGGCTCCTACAATGAGCAGTTCTTC. It codes for CASSGESLGSYNEQFF. The genes are TRBV6-1 and TRBJ2-1; D is perhaps TRBD2 (5 bases). V lost 6 bases to trimming and J lost 0 bases, with 15 bases between them. Germline assignment: CDR1 MNHNS and CDR2 SASEGT. This CDR3 has 16 residues.

This clonotype was picked up a small number of times. V usage is TRBV18 and J usage is TRBJ2-5; TRBD1 agrees at 10 bases. V lost 4 bases to trimming and J lost 3 bases; unmatched junction nucleotides: 2. Germline V gene data show CDR1 as KGHSH and CDR2 as LQKENI. The CDR3 is made up of 14 amino acids. The CDR3 DNA reads as TGTGCCAGCTCACACGGGACAGGGGAAGAGACCCAGTACTTC. This sequence encodes CASSHGTGEETQYF.

The chain couples TRBV7-2 to TRBJ2-5, with D uncertain. The V and J ends lost 2 bases and 4 bases respectively, with 8 bases between them. The CDR3 is 13 amino acids. Germline V gives CDR1 SGHTA, CDR2 FQGNSA. CDR3 nucleotide sequence: TGTGCCAGCAGCTTAAGGGCGCTAGAGACCCAGTACTTC. Translating gives CASSLRALETQYF.

The V and J genes are TRBV2 and TRBJ1-5; tentative D call: TRBD1 (5 bases). CDR3 length: 14 residues. Germline assignment: CDR1 SNHLY and CDR2 FYNNEI. With 3 bases removed from V and 4 bases from J, the gap between germline ends came to 10 bases. For the CDR3, the DNA is TGTGCCAGCAGTGACTCGGGGGGGAATCAGCCCCAGCATTTT. Translating it yields CASSDSGGNQPQHF.

This chain connects TRBV25-1 to TRBJ2-5, with a tentative D call TRBD1 (5 bases). CDR3 size: 14 residues. Trimming left V 7 bases short and J 0 bases short, with 12 bases between. Germline CDR1 reads MGHDK; CDR2 reads SYGVNS. CDR3 amino acids: CASNCRADQETQYF. DNA of the CDR3: TGTGCCAGCAATTGCAGGGCAGACCAAGAGACCCAGTACTTC.

This clonotype was seen only a few times. This chain uses TRBV20-1 with TRBJ1-2, with 9 bases matching TRBD1. The V segment lost 6 bases and the J segment 0 bases; nucleotides outside the gene matches: 8. This CDR3 is 15 amino acids long. Per germline, CDR1 DFQATT and CDR2 SNEGSKA (reference sequence). CDR3 in DNA: TGCAGTGCAACAGGGGGCGCGAGCGCTAACTATGGCTACACCTTC. Translated: CSATGGASANYGYTF.